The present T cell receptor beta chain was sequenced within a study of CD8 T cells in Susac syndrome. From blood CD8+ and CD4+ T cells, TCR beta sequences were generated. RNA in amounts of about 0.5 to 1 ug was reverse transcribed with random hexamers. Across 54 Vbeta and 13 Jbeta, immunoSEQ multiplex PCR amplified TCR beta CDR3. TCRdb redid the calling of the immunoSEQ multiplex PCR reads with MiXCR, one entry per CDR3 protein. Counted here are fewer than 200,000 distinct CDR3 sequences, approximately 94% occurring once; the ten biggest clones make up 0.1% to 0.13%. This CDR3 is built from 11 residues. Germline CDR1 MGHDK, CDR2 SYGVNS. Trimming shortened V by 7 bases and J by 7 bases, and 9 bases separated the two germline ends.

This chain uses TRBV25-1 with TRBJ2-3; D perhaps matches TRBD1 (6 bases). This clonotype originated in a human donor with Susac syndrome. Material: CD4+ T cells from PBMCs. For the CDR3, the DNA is TGTGCCAGCACGAGGGGGAATACGCAGTATTTT. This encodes CASTRGNTQYF.